A selection of T cell receptor beta chains follows, all from one sample in a study of blood T cell repertoires in COVID-19. Using immunoSEQ multiplex PCR, the repertoire was profiled, and TCRdb retains in-frame clones only, with some absent. The top ten clones hold 9% to 15% of a sample with tens of thousands of clones, 80% to 90% of them seen once. Sequenced sample: peripheral blood. The source of these receptors is a human donor in a cohort sampled during active COVID-19. Both conserved end residues are part of each CDR3. A D gene is named only where the DNA matches it firmly. Some rows have no size entry. The others give once, few or many, or a class for an expanded clone.

D gene | J gene | clone size | V gene | CDR3 protein | CDR3 DNA
. | TRBJ2-2 | . | TRBV5-5 | CASSLPFGELFF | TGTGCCAGCAGCTTGCCGTTCGGGGAGCTGTTTTTT
. | TRBJ1-1 | . | TRBV29-1 | CSVGEPGTEAFF | TGCAGCGTTGGAGAGCCGGGCACTGAAGCTTTCTTT
TRBD1 | TRBJ2-7 | . | TRBV24-1 | CATQPGQGNEQYF | TGTGCCACCCAACCGGGACAGGGTAACGAGCAGTACTTC
TRBD2 | TRBJ2-7 | . | TRBV4-2 | CASSQSLAGVSGDYEQYF | TGTGCCAGCAGCCAGTCACTAGCGGGAGTCTCTGGAGACTACGAGCAGTACTTC
. | TRBJ1-6 | few | TRBV6-6 | CASSYGGDHNSPLHF | TGTGCCAGCAGTTACGGAGGGGATCATAATTCACCCCTCCACTTT
TRBD2 | TRBJ2-3 | . | TRBV6-5 | CASSNHGGVDTQYF | TGTGCCAGCAGTAACCATGGGGGGGTAGATACGCAGTATTTT
. | TRBJ1-5 | . | TRBV28 | CAIRGGNQPQHF | TGTGCCATCAGGGGCGGCAATCAGCCCCAGCATTTT
. | TRBJ2-2 | . | TRBV2 | CASSEGDRYTGELFF | TGTGCCAGCAGTGAGGGCGATCGGTACACCGGGGAGCTGTTTTTT
TRBD1 | TRBJ2-1 | once | TRBV18 | CASSPPQGARGEQFF | TGTGCCAGCTCACCACCCCAGGGGGCAAGGGGTGAGCAGTTCTTC
. | TRBJ2-7 | few | TRBV5-1 | CASSADLYEQYF | TGCGCCAGCAGCGCGGACTTGTACGAGCAGTACTTC
TRBD2 | TRBJ2-2 | . | TRBV5-4 | CASNLAGIGGPGELFF | TGTGCCAGCAACCTAGCGGGTATCGGTGGACCCGGGGAGCTGTTTTTT
. | TRBJ1-3 | . | TRBV5-1 | CASSLAGRGEGPGNTIYF | TGCGCCAGCAGCTTGGCCGGGAGGGGAGAGGGGCCTGGAAACACCATATATTTT
TRBD1 | TRBJ1-1 | . | TRBV19 | CASSMAPNRGNTEAFF | TGTGCCAGTAGTATGGCCCCGAACAGGGGTAACACTGAAGCTTTCTTT
TRBD1 | TRBJ2-3 | . | TRBV27 | CASSWGTTGSDTQYF | TGTGCCAGCAGTTGGGGGACGACAGGGTCAGATACGCAGTATTTT
TRBD1 | TRBJ1-3 | . | TRBV30 | CAWSLGTGGHGNTIYF | TGTGCCTGGAGTCTAGGGACAGGGGGCCATGGAAACACCATATATTTT
. | TRBJ1-1 | . | TRBV6-5 | CASSYGGWPEAFF | TGTGCCAGCAGTTACGGGGGGTGGCCTGAAGCTTTCTTT
TRBD1 | TRBJ1-4 | . | TRBV4-2 | CASSQDRTNQGGEKLFF | TGTGCCAGCAGCCAAGATCGGACGAATCAGGGGGGAGAAAAACTGTTTTTT
. | TRBJ1-4 | . | TRBV7-9 | CASSLPKTRLFF | TGTGCCAGCAGCTTACCCAAGACAAGACTGTTTTTT
. | TRBJ2-1 | few | TRBV27 | CASSLSIGSGYNEQFF | TGTGCCAGCAGTTTATCGATCGGGAGTGGTTACAATGAGCAGTTCTTC
. | TRBJ1-1 | . | TRBV16 | CASSQSRGGTEAFF | TGTGCCAGCAGCCAATCCAGGGGCGGCACTGAAGCTTTCTTT
. | TRBJ2-7 | . | TRBV7-9 | CASEGWDKLSYEQYF | TGTGCCAGCGAGGGTTGGGACAAACTATCCTACGAGCAGTACTTC
TRBD2 | TRBJ2-7 | . | TRBV12-3/TRBV12-4 | CASSLSGKKYF | TGTGCCAGCAGCTTAAGCGGGAAAAAGTACTTC
. | TRBJ1-2 | . | TRBV6-4 | CASSDSEGGYGYTF | TGTGCCAGCAGTGACTCTGAGGGAGGCTATGGCTACACCTTC
TRBD1 | TRBJ1-2 | . | TRBV7-2 | CASSLETGAPYGYTF | TGTGCCAGCAGCCTGGAGACAGGGGCCCCCTATGGCTACACCTTC
. | TRBJ1-1 | . | TRBV9 | CASSEAPQGGEAFF | TGTGCCAGCAGCGAGGCCCCCCAGGGAGGTGAAGCTTTCTTT
. | TRBJ1-1 | . | TRBV21-1 | CAHLGGTEAFF | TGTGCCCACCTCGGAGGGACTGAAGCTTTCTTT
TRBD1 | TRBJ2-7 | . | TRBV27 | CASSGTGGPYEQYF | TGTGCCAGCAGCGGGACAGGGGGACCCTACGAGCAGTACTTC
. | TRBJ1-1 | . | TRBV19 | CASSIVPGTEAFF | TGTGCCAGTAGTATAGTACCGGGGACTGAAGCTTTCTTT
TRBD2 | TRBJ2-5 | . | TRBV27 | CASSLTSGGPETQYF | TGTGCCAGCAGTCTGACTAGCGGGGGTCCAGAGACCCAGTACTTC
. | TRBJ2-4 | . | TRBV27 | CASSLRRGPRPDIQYF | TGTGCCAGCAGTCTCCGACGCGGGCCCAGGCCAGACATTCAGTACTTC
. | TRBJ2-2 | . | TRBV29-1 | CSVELGYSNTGELFF | TGCAGCGTTGAATTGGGCTACTCGAACACCGGGGAGCTGTTTTTT
TRBD2 | TRBJ2-7 | . | TRBV28 | CASSLSTSGRRYEQYF | TGTGCCAGCAGTTTATCGACTAGCGGGCGACGCTACGAGCAGTACTTC
. | TRBJ1-1 | . | TRBV5-1 | CASSLAGSGNTEAFF | TGCGCCAGCAGCTTGGCGGGGAGTGGAAACACTGAAGCTTTCTTT
TRBD2 | TRBJ2-5 | . | TRBV6-5 | CASSSLLAGEETQYF | TGTGCCAGCAGTTCGCTATTAGCGGGGGAAGAGACCCAGTACTTC
TRBD2 | TRBJ2-7 | . | TRBV6-5 | CASSYSSGGAYEQYF | TGTGCCAGCAGTTACTCGAGCGGGGGGGCCTACGAGCAGTACTTC
TRBD1 | TRBJ2-7 | . | TRBV3-1/TRBV3-2 | CASSPGGVYEQYF | TGTGCCAGCAGCCCAGGGGGCGTCTACGAGCAGTACTTC
TRBD2 | TRBJ2-2 | . | TRBV9 | CASSVAHGTSENTGELFF | TGTGCCAGCAGCGTAGCCCACGGGACTAGCGAGAACACCGGGGAGCTGTTTTTT
. | TRBJ1-1 | . | TRBV11-2 | CASSFFRGLVNTEAFF | TGTGCCAGCAGCTTCTTCAGGGGCCTAGTGAACACTGAAGCTTTCTTT
. | TRBJ1-2 | . | TRBV20-1 | CSATDLQAGGYTF | TGCAGTGCTACTGATCTCCAGGCTGGAGGCTACACCTTC
. | TRBJ2-7 | . | TRBV7-2 | CASSLEDTYEQYF | TGTGCCAGCAGCTTAGAGGACACCTACGAGCAGTACTTC
. | TRBJ2-1 | . | TRBV12-3/TRBV12-4 | CASSGSLDNEQFF | TGTGCCAGCAGCGGGTCCCTGGACAATGAGCAGTTCTTC
. | TRBJ1-2 | . | TRBV7-3 | CASSLGGGNGYTF | TGTGCCAGCAGCTTAGGCGGGGGTAATGGCTACACCTTC
TRBD2 | TRBJ2-7 | few | TRBV4-1 | CASSQEETSGYEQYF | TGCGCCAGCAGCCAAGAAGAGACTAGCGGATACGAGCAGTACTTC
TRBD1 | TRBJ2-7 | . | TRBV15 | CATRRGPGDEQYF | TGTGCCACCAGGAGGGGGCCAGGGGACGAGCAGTACTTC
TRBD2 | TRBJ2-1 | . | TRBV7-6 | CASSSGLLNEQFF | TGTGCCAGCAGCTCGGGACTACTCAACGAGCAGTTCTTC
. | TRBJ2-7 | . | TRBV5-8 | CASSLGGGVIYEQYF | TGTGCCAGCAGCTTGGGAGGGGGAGTGATCTACGAGCAGTACTTC